This T cell receptor (beta chain) came from a study of blood T cell repertoires in COVID-19. For the study at large: The United States, Italy and Spain supplied acute and convalescent COVID-19 samples.

A few counts support this clone. TCRdb's table, derived via immunoSEQ multiplex PCR, lists solely in-frame clones and lacks some. The sample yields 160,000 or so clones, about 80% seen once. V was trimmed by 5 bases and J by 10 bases, leaving 15 bases between them. CDR3 length: 14 amino acids. Per germline, CDR1 MNHEY and CDR2 SVGAGI. Sample: peripheral blood. The rearrangement links TRBV6-5 to TRBJ1-6, with a weak D call TRBD1 (6 bases). This TCR came from a man aged 65 to 85 with active or convalescent COVID-19. The chain's CDR3 is CASSLRGEESPLHF. Written as DNA, the CDR3 is TGTGCCAGCAGTCTCAGGGGCGAGGAGTCACCCCTCCACTTT.